These T cell receptor beta chains were read from a single sample in a study of blood T cell repertoires in COVID-19. Clones were sequenced by immunoSEQ multiplex PCR, and TCRdb holds only the in-frame ones, with some missing. The data show about 36,000 clones, around nine tenths seen once. Material for sequencing was peripheral blood. The receptors were sampled from a human donor in a cohort sampled during active COVID-19. CDR3s include the opening cysteine and the closing phenylalanine or tryptophan. The D gene is left open where the match is weak. Some rows mark clone size as missing; the rest say once, few, many or name a class of expanded clone.

j_call	clone_size	d_call	v_call	cdr3_nt	cdr3_aa
TRBJ2-7	few	-	TRBV4-1	TGCGCCAGCAGCCCCGCGGAAGACTATACCTACGAGCAGTACTTC	CASSPAEDYTYEQYF
TRBJ1-1	once	-	TRBV11-1	TGTGCCAGCAGCTTAGGGGGGCAGGCCCGGCGGCCTTTCTTT	CASSLGGQARRPFF
TRBJ2-1	-	TRBD2	TRBV5-1	TGCGCCAGCAGAGTAGCGGGGTCCTACAATGAGCAGTTCTTC	CASRVAGSYNEQFF
TRBJ2-2	-	-	TRBV18	TGTGCCAGCTCACCCGGGAGGAACACCGGGGAGCTGTTTTTT	CASSPGRNTGELFF
TRBJ2-3	-	TRBD2	TRBV19	TGTGCCAGTAGTAGACTTCCGGGGGGGGCGCCCACAGATACGCAGTATTTT	CASSRLPGGAPTDTQYF
TRBJ1-6	-	-	TRBV4-2	TGTGCCAGCAGCCAAGCCCGTATGAGCTCCTATAATTCACCCCTCCACTTT	CASSQARMSSYNSPLHF
TRBJ1-6	-	-	TRBV11-2	TGTGCCAGCAGCTTAGATCTAGCCCCACGGGGTTCACCCCTCCACTTT	CASSLDLAPRGSPLHF
TRBJ1-5	few	TRBD1	TRBV28	TGTGCCAGCAGTTTCGGAAGGGGGCGCGGTCAGCCCCAGCATTTT	CASSFGRGRGQPQHF
TRBJ1-4	-	-	TRBV21-1	TGTGCCAGCAGCAAGCGGACTATTCCGGACGAAAAACTGTTTTTT	CASSKRTIPDEKLFF
TRBJ1-4	-	-	TRBV7-2	TGTGCCAGCAGTTTAACAGGGACAACTAATGAAAAACTGTTTTTT	CASSLTGTTNEKLFF
TRBJ2-5	once	-	TRBV7-8	TGTGCCAGCAGCTTAGCGGTGGCTTCGACCCAGTACTTC	CASSLAVASTQYF
TRBJ1-1	-	-	TRBV5-4	TGTGCCAGCATAAAGAGCGTTGAAGCTTTCTTT	CASIKSVEAFF
TRBJ1-1	-	-	TRBV4-1	TGCGCCAGCAGCCAAGATTATTTTAGGGGGAACACTGAAGCTTTCTTT	CASSQDYFRGNTEAFF
TRBJ2-7	-	TRBD2	TRBV10-3	TGTGCCATCAGTCCGGGCCCGGGGGGGGAGCAGTACTTC	CAISPGPGGEQYF
TRBJ1-2	medium-sized	-	TRBV7-2	TGTGCCAGCAACCTCGGGGATAACTATGGCTACACCTTC	CASNLGDNYGYTF
TRBJ1-6	-	TRBD1	TRBV27	TGTGCCAGCAGGCGGGACAGCTATAATTCACCCCTCCACTTT	CASRRDSYNSPLHF
TRBJ1-5	-	-	TRBV10-3	TGTGCCATCAGTGCACAGGGCCCCGATAGCAATCAGCCCCAGCATTTT	CAISAQGPDSNQPQHF
TRBJ2-1	-	-	TRBV4-1	TGCGCCAGCAGTCAAAAGGCCACTGGACTTTACAATGAGCAGTTCTTC	CASSQKATGLYNEQFF
TRBJ2-3	-	-	TRBV6-5	TGTGCCAGCATGAGCACCTCTAATACGCAGTATTTT	CASMSTSNTQYF
TRBJ1-5	-	-	TRBV28	TGTGCCAGCAGTGAAACAGGGTTTCAGCCCCAGCATTTT	CASSETGFQPQHF
TRBJ1-2	-	TRBD1	TRBV5-4	TGTGCCAGCAGCCCCCAGCCTCAGGGGGCGCGGATCTATGGCTACACCTTC	CASSPQPQGARIYGYTF
TRBJ2-2	-	TRBD1	TRBV18	TGTGCCAGCTCACCGCTGGACAGGGTAGGCACCGGGGAGCTGTTTTTT	CASSPLDRVGTGELFF
TRBJ2-5	-	TRBD2	TRBV2	TGTGCCAGCAGTCGGGGGGTGGGGACCCAGTACTTC	CASSRGVGTQYF
TRBJ2-5	once	TRBD2	TRBV15	TGTGCCACCAGCAGAGATCGGACTAGGGTTGGGACCCAGTACTTC	CATSRDRTRVGTQYF
TRBJ2-7	-	-	TRBV27	TGTGCCAGCAGTTTGCGACAGAACTACGAGCAGTACTTC	CASSLRQNYEQYF
TRBJ1-5	-	-	TRBV2	TGTGCCAGCAGTGAGTTCGGGGGGGGGAATCAGCCCCAGCATTTT	CASSEFGGGNQPQHF
TRBJ1-2	-	TRBD1	TRBV12-5	TGTGCTAGTGGTTTGGCTTCCGGGACAGGCCTCGGGGGCTATGGCTACACCTTC	CASGLASGTGLGGYGYTF
TRBJ1-2	-	-	TRBV11-2	TGTGCCAGCAGCTCCCTACCGGACTGGAACTATGGCTACACCTTC	CASSSLPDWNYGYTF
TRBJ2-7	-	TRBD1	TRBV6-6	TGTGCCAGCAGGGGGACAGACTCCTACGAGCAGTACTTC	CASRGTDSYEQYF
TRBJ1-1	-	-	TRBV4-1	TGCGCCAGCAGCCCTTTCGGACTTATGAACACTGAAGCTTTCTTT	CASSPFGLMNTEAFF
TRBJ1-5	-	TRBD1	TRBV6-1	TGTGCCAGCAGTGAAGAACAGGGGGGGATGCGCAATCAGCCCCAGCATTTT	CASSEEQGGMRNQPQHF
TRBJ2-1	-	TRBD2	TRBV12-3/TRBV12-4	TGTGCCACCCGGGGGGGGTATGAGCAGTTCTTC	CATRGGYEQFF
TRBJ2-3	-	-	TRBV10-3	TGTGCCAGCAGGAGCGGACAGTTCACAGATACGCAGTATTTT	CASRSGQFTDTQYF
TRBJ2-5	-	TRBD1	TRBV5-1	TGCGCCAGCAGCTTGGGAGAGGGGGCGCAGACCCAGTACTTC	CASSLGEGAQTQYF
TRBJ2-5	-	-	TRBV11-2	TGTGCCAGCAGCGAGACACTTCAAGAGACCCAGTACTTC	CASSETLQETQYF
TRBJ2-3	-	-	TRBV11-2	TGTGCCAGCAGCTTAGCGGTCGGCAGGGGCCCAGATACGCAGTATTTT	CASSLAVGRGPDTQYF
TRBJ2-7	-	-	TRBV28	TGTGCCAGCAGTTTGAGATCCTTCACCCCCCACGAGCAGTACTTC	CASSLRSFTPHEQYF
TRBJ1-5	-	-	TRBV5-5	TGTGCCAGCAGCGGCGGACACCGTAGCAATCAGCCCCAGCATTTT	CASSGGHRSNQPQHF
TRBJ1-2	-	-	TRBV27	TGTGCCAGCAGTTTTACGAGGATCCATGGCTACACCTTC	CASSFTRIHGYTF
TRBJ2-5	-	TRBD2	TRBV4-2	TGTGCCAGCAGCCCTCTCTTAGCGGGGGAACAAGAGACCCAGTACTTC	CASSPLLAGEQETQYF
TRBJ1-4	-	TRBD1	TRBV23-1	TGCGCCAGCAACCGACAGGGGTCCCCGCGAAATGAAAAACTGTTTTTT	CASNRQGSPRNEKLFF
TRBJ2-1	once	TRBD2	TRBV6-5	TGTGCCAGCAGTTACACTGGGGAGGGTGAGCAGTTCTTC	CASSYTGEGEQFF
TRBJ2-7	-	TRBD1	TRBV5-6	TGTGCCAGCAGCTTGGGGGGACAGGGAAGGGCTAGCGAGCAGTACTTC	CASSLGGQGRASEQYF
TRBJ2-1	-	-	TRBV9	TGTGCCAGCAGCGTATGGGGACAAGACAATGAGCAGTTCTTC	CASSVWGQDNEQFF
TRBJ2-3	-	TRBD2	TRBV7-9	TGTGCCAGCAGCTTACGGTCAGGGAGGGCAGATACGCAGTATTTT	CASSLRSGRADTQYF
TRBJ2-5	-	TRBD1	TRBV5-1	TGCGCCAGCAGCTTAGGACAGGGAGTATACGGAGAGACCCAGTACTTC	CASSLGQGVYGETQYF
TRBJ1-2	-	-	TRBV15	TGTGCCACCAGCAGAGACACGCGCCGTCGGAGAGGTGGCTACACCTTC	CATSRDTRRRRGGYTF
TRBJ2-2	-	TRBD2	TRBV5-1	TGCGCCAGCAGCCCCACTAGCGGGGTTAACACCGGGGAGCTGTTTTTT	CASSPTSGVNTGELFF
TRBJ2-2	-	-	TRBV6-5	TGTGCCAGCAGTTCCCACGGGTGGAGCACCGGGGAGCTGTTTTTT	CASSSHGWSTGELFF
TRBJ2-4	-	TRBD2	TRBV5-5	TGTGCCAGCAGCTCCGGGACTACCCCCTGGGGGGTCAAAAACATTCAGTACTTC	CASSSGTTPWGVKNIQYF
TRBJ1-1	-	-	TRBV10-1	TGCGCCAGCAGTGAGGAGGTGGGCACTGAAGCTTTCTTT	CASSEEVGTEAFF
TRBJ1-1	-	-	TRBV9	TGTGCCAGCAACTCACCCGGGGAAGAGAATGAAGCTTTCTTT	CASNSPGEENEAFF
TRBJ2-3	-	-	TRBV14	TGTGCCAGCAGCCAAGATAGGGGCGGCTGGAGCACAGATACGCAGTATTTT	CASSQDRGGWSTDTQYF
TRBJ2-7	-	-	TRBV6-6	TGTGCCAGCAGTTACCAGGGCGACTACGAGCAGTACTTC	CASSYQGDYEQYF
TRBJ1-1	-	-	TRBV5-1	TGCGCCAGCAGCCCAGGCAACACTGAAGCTTTCTTT	CASSPGNTEAFF
TRBJ2-1	-	-	TRBV7-9	TGTGCCAGCAGCTCGGACAGCTGCCATGAGCAGTTCTTC	CASSSDSCHEQFF